The 9 T cell receptor beta chains given below trace back to one sample, sequenced in a study of blood T cell repertoires in COVID-19 (TCRdb year 2020). Library generation was performed with the immunoSEQ multiplex PCR assay. This immuneACCESS table, as held by TCRdb, lists in-frame sequences with V and J called but not all clones. Of the missing ones, under half trace to an unresolved V gene in checked studies; the others have no known cause. The sample data list 40,000 or so clones, and around 80% of these were observed just once. The top ten constitute approximately 38% of the sample. Specimen: peripheral blood. Every receptor here comes from a man aged 35 to 55 with active or convalescent COVID-19.

The chain carries TRBV27 and TRBJ2-1; 11 bases line up with TRBD1. Trimming cost V 5 bases and J 9 bases; bases outside gene matches: 3. CDR1 and CDR2 from the germline V gene are MNHEY and SMNVEV (reference sequence). This CDR3 contains 13 residues. CDR3 protein: CASSRTGGLEQFF. CDR3 in DNA: TGTGCCAGCAGTCGGACAGGGGGCCTTGAGCAGTTCTTC.

V usage is TRBV5-6 and J usage is TRBJ2-2; 8 bases map to TRBD1. This CDR3 comprises 15 residues. Trimming removed 0 bases from V and 4 bases from J; junction bases left unmatched: 2. Germline V gene data show CDR1 as SGHDT and CDR2 as YYEEEE. The CDR3 protein is CASSLGQGSTGELFF. The CDR3 DNA sequence: TGTGCCAGCAGCTTGGGACAGGGGAGCACCGGGGAGCTGTTTTTT. The variable domain in full, completed from reference TRBV5-6 and TRBJ2-2, reads DAGVTQSPTHLIKTRGQQVTLRCSPKSGHDTVSWYQQALGQGPQFIFQYYEEEERQRGNFPDRFSGHQFPNYSSELNVNALLLGDSALYLCASSLGQGSTGELFFGEGSRLTVL.

The table lists this clone with a few counts. Here the CDR3 reads CASTPAGGIYNEQFF. The CDR3 coding sequence is TGTGCCAGTACTCCAGCGGGAGGTATTTACAATGAGCAGTTCTTC. The J gene is TRBJ2-1, the V gene TRBV19; 9 bases map to TRBD2. This CDR3 comprises 15 residues. Germline CDR1 LNHDA, CDR2 SQIVND (reference sequence). The trim removed 7 bases at V and 4 bases at J, leaving 8 bases unmatched.

V gene TRBV5-4 combines with J gene TRBJ1-6; 7 nucleotides align to TRBD1. The CDR3 is 14 residues long. V lost 6 bases to trimming and J lost 8 bases; unmatched junction nucleotides: 8. CDR1 is SGHNT and CDR2 is YYREEE in the germline V gene (reference sequence). This chain's CDR3 is CASTEWDRYSPLHF. DNA for the CDR3: TGTGCCAGCACCGAGTGGGACAGATATTCACCCCTCCACTTT.

The J gene is TRBJ2-3, the V gene TRBV24-1; D not resolved. Trimming removed 2 bases from V and 4 bases from J, with 6 bases in between. Germline CDR1 KGHDR, CDR2 SFDVKD. The CDR3 covers 13 residues. CDR3 loop: CATSDSGPDTQYF. Written as DNA, the CDR3 is TGTGCCACCAGTGATTCCGGTCCAGATACGCAGTATTTT.

This clone was recorded only once. The chain recombines TRBV18 with TRBJ1-2; a possible D gene is TRBD1 (5 bases). V lost 5 bases to trimming and J lost 5 bases, with 12 bases between them. The CDR3 spans 13 residues. The germline V gene has CDR1 KGHSH and CDR2 LQKENI. This chain's CDR3 is CASSAGTLYGYTF. The CDR3 nucleotides read TGTGCCAGCTCAGCCGGGACTTTATATGGCTACACCTTC.

The chain links TRBV7-2 to TRBJ1-2; D remains ambiguous. Per the germline V gene, CDR1 is SGHTA and CDR2 is FQGNSA. V was clipped by 0 bases and J by 4 bases, with 9 bases between them. The CDR3 has 14 amino acids. The CDR3 sequence is CASSLALAGYGYTF. CDR3 bases: TGTGCCAGCAGCTTAGCGCTGGCGGGCTATGGCTACACCTTC. The variable domain in full, completed from reference TRBV7-2 and TRBJ1-2, reads GAGVSQSPSNKVTEKGKDVELRCDPISGHTALYWYRQSLGQGLEFLIYFQGNSAPDKSGLPSDRFSAERTGGSVSTLTIQRTQQEDSAVYLCASSLALAGYGYTFGSGTRLTVV.

The rearrangement joins TRBV18 to TRBJ1-5; no definite D call. Germline values: CDR1 KGHSH, CDR2 LQKENI. The V end lost 8 bases, the J end lost 4 bases, and 12 bases lay between the germline ends. The CDR3 totals 13 residues. CDR3 loop: CASAITINQPQHF. The CDR3 DNA follows: TGTGCCAGCGCAATTACTATAAATCAGCCCCAGCATTTT. Full variable domain (remainder filled in from reference TRBV18 and TRBJ1-5): NAGVMQNPRHLVRRRGQEARLRCSPMKGHSHVYWYRQLPEEGLKFMVYLQKENIIDESGMPKERFSAEFPKEGPSILRIQQVVRGDSAAYFCASAITINQPQHFGDGTRLSIL.

The gene calls are TRBV6-5 and TRBJ1-1, with 7 bases identical to TRBD1. This CDR3 is built from 14 residues. Germline CDR1 reads MNHEY; CDR2 reads SVGAGI. Losses at the gene ends were 5 bases for V and 0 bases for J; bases not matched to a gene: 3. The CDR3 nucleotides are TGTGCCAGCAGTCGACAGGGTTTGAACACTGAAGCTTTCTTT. This encodes CASSRQGLNTEAFF.